This T cell receptor (beta chain) stems from a study of long-term antiretroviral therapy in people with HIV. This CDR3 region has 13 residues. With 6 bases removed from V and 6 bases from J, the gap between germline ends came to 12 bases. Germline V gene lookup returns CDR1 MNHEY and CDR2 SVGAGI. In each sample, roughly 1-10 million cryopreserved PBMC were present before DNA extraction. Study findings and constraints: Specimen acquisition occurred between about 2003 and 2018, potentially under older ART regimens. The study found that diversity rose after ART but stayed below transplant donor controls. HIV repertoires had narrower CDR3 length ranges than controls.

Notes on this clone: Its antigen is not identified.

Researchers ran immunoSEQ v3.0 at survey level. Data came from immunoSEQ multiplex PCR; TCRdb stores just in-frame clones and leaves some out. The data hold 15,000 to 20,000 clones, with around 80% observed a single time. The sequencing here drew on unsorted PBMCs, taken 2.9 years after starting antiretroviral therapy. The receptor comes from a woman in her thirties with HIV. V usage is TRBV6-5 and J usage is TRBJ2-1, with D perhaps TRBD1 or TRBD2 (5 bases each). Here the CDR3 DNA reads TGTGCCAGCAGCCGGGACGGCCGCAATGAGCAGTTCTTC. Its protein product is CASSRDGRNEQFF.